The next 2 T cell receptor beta chains were all read from a single sample in a study of blood T cells in healthy people across ages. Alongside a J-beta primer mix, a sample-barcoded 5' primer served in a second PCR lasting about 6 to 12 cycles. In TCRdb, the 5' RACE reads were re-called with MiXCR into one record per CDR3 protein. The repertoire holds 1.5 million to 2 million distinct CDR3 sequences, with around 35% as singletons. The sample taken for sequencing was blood. All receptors derive from a woman in her 30s in good health.

The chain links TRBV5-1 to TRBJ1-2, with D tentatively TRBD1 (5 bases). CDR1 is SGHRS, CDR2 YFSETQ, per germline. V was cut by 6 bases and J by 0 bases, with 15 bases left in between. The CDR3 extends over 15 amino acids. The CDR3 is CASTLTTAANYGYTF. The CDR3 coding sequence is TGCGCCAGCACTCTGACGACAGCAGCTAACTATGGCTACACCTTC.

Concerning this clonotype itself: Being one base from a much bigger clone, this may be a read error. The rearrangement links TRBV15 to TRBJ2-5; perhaps TRBD1 as D (6 bases). Germline V gene lookup returns CDR1 LNHNV and CDR2 YYDKDF (reference sequence). Trimming shortened V by 3 bases and J by 6 bases, and 11 bases separated the two germline ends. CDR3 length equals 13 residues. The CDR3 nucleotides read TGTGCCACCAGCAGCGACAGGTGCCAGACCCAGTACTTC. Protein: CATSSDRCQTQYF.